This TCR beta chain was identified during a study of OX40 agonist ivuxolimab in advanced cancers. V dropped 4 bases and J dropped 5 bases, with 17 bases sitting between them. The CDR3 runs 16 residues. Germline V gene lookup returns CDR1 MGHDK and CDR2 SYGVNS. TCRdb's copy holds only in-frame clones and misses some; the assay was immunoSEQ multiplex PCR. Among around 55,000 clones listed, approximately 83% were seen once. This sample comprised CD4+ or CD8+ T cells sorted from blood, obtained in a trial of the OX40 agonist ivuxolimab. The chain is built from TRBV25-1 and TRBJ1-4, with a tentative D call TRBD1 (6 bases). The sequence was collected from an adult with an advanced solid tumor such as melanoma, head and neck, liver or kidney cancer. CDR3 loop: CASSVGDRISNEKLFF. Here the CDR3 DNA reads TGTGCCAGCAGTGTGGGTGACAGGATCTCGAATGAAAAACTGTTTTTT. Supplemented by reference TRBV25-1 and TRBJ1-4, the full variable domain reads EADIYQTPRYLVIGTGKKITLECSQTMGHDKMYWYQQDPGMELHLIHYSYGVNSTEKGDLSSESTVSRIRTEHFPLTLESARPSHTSQYLCASSVGDRISNEKLFFGSGTQLSVL.